The clone carrying this T cell receptor (beta chain) has only a few counts. As yet, its antigen is unknown. V was clipped by 10 bases and J by 0 bases, with 10 bases between them. The CDR3 consists of 12 residues. Germline assignment: CDR1 ENHRY and CDR2 SYGVKD. The sample belongs to a study of CD8 T cells in Susac syndrome. Sequencing of TCR beta was undertaken in CD8+ and CD4+ T cells derived from blood. Overall study findings and caveats: By the study's own acknowledgment, its TCR sequencing and HLA analysis included relatively few individuals.

Reverse transcription of roughly 0.5 to 1 ug RNA was carried out with random hexamers. TCR beta CDR3 was amplified by immunoSEQ covering 54 Vbeta and 13 Jbeta. MiXCR was run by TCRdb on the immunoSEQ multiplex PCR reads, yielding one entry per CDR3 protein. The data show a few hundred thousand distinct CDR3 sequences, more than 80% seen once. The rearrangement uses TRBV10-3 and TRBJ2-7; D is uncertain. Material: CD8+ T cells from PBMCs. The receptor's source is a human donor with multiple sclerosis. CDR3 DNA: TGTGCCAACGAACAAAGCTCCTACGAGCAGTACTTC. Encoded protein: CANEQSSYEQYF.